The 12 T cell receptor beta chains presented below share a single source sample, sequenced in a study of shared clonotypes between healthy human individuals. Repertoires were generated with immunoSEQ multiplex PCR, while TCRdb's copy carries only in-frame clones and drops some. The table lists just over 2,000,000 clones, approximately 94% of them singletons, with 0.9% to 1.3% in the top ten. Terminally differentiated effector memory CD45RA+ cells were left out of the naive CD8 fraction, which was CD45RO-negative and positively selected for CCR7. The specimen sequenced was naive CD8+ T cells sorted from blood. Every receptor here comes from a man younger than 30 in good health.

This rearrangement joins TRBV27 to TRBJ1-6; TRBD1 matches at 9 bases. J lost 8 bases, V lost 7 bases, and 12 bases had no gene match. CDR3 length: 16 residues. Germline CDR1 MNHEY, CDR2 SMNVEV (reference sequence). This chain's CDR3 is CASTQEPGQGYSPLHF. The CDR3 nucleotides are TGTGCCAGCACCCAGGAGCCGGGACAGGGATATTCACCCCTCCACTTT.

This rearrangement joins TRBV7-2 to TRBJ2-7, with TRBD2 as a possible D gene (6 bases). Germline values: CDR1 SGHTA, CDR2 FQGNSA. V was cut by 1 base and J by 12 bases, with 19 bases left in between. The CDR3 extends over 14 amino acids. This CDR3 reads CASSLDGGTGAPYF. The CDR3 DNA reads TGTGCCAGCAGCTTAGATGGCGGGACGGGAGCTCCGTACTTC.

V is TRBV27 and J is TRBJ2-7, with D tentatively TRBD1 or TRBD2 (5 bases each). V was pared by 2 bases and J by 6 bases, with 11 bases between. Germline V gene sequence: CDR1 MNHEY, CDR2 SMNVEV (reference sequence). The CDR3 contains 13 residues. This CDR3 is CASSLLQGPEQYF. CDR3 DNA: TGTGCCAGCAGTTTACTTCAGGGACCCGAGCAGTACTTC.

The gene calls are TRBV4-3 and TRBJ2-7; D ambiguous. CDR3 size: 14 residues. CDR1 is LGHNA and CDR2 is YSLEER in the germline V gene. Trimming pared 0 bases from V and 0 bases from J, leaving 6 bases between. This CDR3 reads CASSQDTDSYEQYF. The CDR3 DNA reads TGCGCCAGCAGCCAAGATACGGACTCCTACGAGCAGTACTTC.

V is TRBV9 and J is TRBJ2-7, with TRBD2 identical over 10 bases. CDR1 is SGDLS and CDR2 is YYNGEE in the germline V gene. The CDR3 totals 15 residues. V lost 3 bases to trimming and J lost 4 bases; unmatched junction nucleotides: 7. The CDR3 bases are TGTGCCAGCAGCGCTGGGGCTAGCGGGGGTTACGAGCAGTACTTC. It codes for CASSAGASGGYEQYF.

Remarks on this clone: Its ends do not fully match the called genes, so a read error is possible. This sequence joins TRBV4-3 and TRBJ2-6, with D possibly being TRBD2 (6 bases). This CDR3 region has 17 residues. Per the germline V gene, CDR1 is LGHNA and CDR2 is YSLEER. In DNA form, the CDR3 reads TGCGCCAGCAGCGAAGAGCGGGTGATCTCTGGGGCCAACGTCCTGACTTTC. This gives the protein CASSEERVISGANVLTF.

The sample holds a few counts of this clone. V usage is TRBV18 and J usage is TRBJ2-7; 7 bases fit TRBD1. The germline V gene has CDR1 KGHSH and CDR2 LQKENI. This CDR3 spans 15 amino acids. Losses at the gene ends were 0 bases for V and 0 bases for J; bases not matched to a gene: 2. The CDR3 loop is CASSPPTGSSYEQYF. The CDR3 DNA follows: TGTGCCAGCTCACCACCGACAGGGTCCTCCTACGAGCAGTACTTC.

The J gene is TRBJ2-2, the V gene TRBV2, with 7 positions matching TRBD2. This CDR3 has 12 residues. The V gene's germline CDR1 is SNHLY and CDR2 FYNNEI. Losses at the gene ends were 10 bases for V and 6 bases for J; bases not matched to a gene: 5. This CDR3 reads CATRLAPGELFF. CDR3 in DNA: TGTGCCACCAGACTAGCTCCCGGGGAGCTGTTTTTT.

The chain carries TRBV21-1 and TRBJ2-1; TRBD2 was called by the table and not checked on the DNA. TRBV21-1 is a pseudogene segment. The CDR3 extends over 15 amino acids. The CDR3 coding sequence is TGTGCCAGCAGCACGGGGAACCTCTCCTACAATGAGCAGTTCTTC. Amino acids: CASSTGNLSYNEQFF.

This clone was counted once. The V and J genes are TRBV10-3 and TRBJ2-2; 7 bases align to TRBD2. The CDR3 length is 14 residues. Unmatched junction bases numbered 6, after V lost 11 bases and J lost 0 bases. In germline, CDR1 is ENHRY, CDR2 SYGVKD. The DNA for the CDR3 is TGTGCCGTAGCGGGCCAGGCGAACACCGGGGAGCTGTTTTTT. Translated: CAVAGQANTGELFF.

The chain is built from TRBV11-2 and TRBJ2-1, with D maybe TRBD2 (5 bases). V dropped 5 bases and J dropped 10 bases, with 15 bases sitting between them. This CDR3 is 13 amino acids long. Per germline, CDR1 SGHAT and CDR2 FQNNGV. The CDR3 bases are TGTGCCAGCAGCCTGTGGGAGTCACACGAGCAGTTCTTC. This translates into CASSLWESHEQFF.

This clone was picked up one time. The chain links TRBV7-9 to TRBJ1-1, with D possibly TRBD1 on 5 matching bases. CDR1 and CDR2 (germline): SEHNR, FQNEAQ (reference sequence). V lost 5 bases and J lost 3, with 19 bases in between. The CDR3 is 16 amino acids. The CDR3 DNA follows: TGTGCCAGCAGCCCAACCCGGGGCGATGGGGACACTGAAGCTTTCTTT. It translates to CASSPTRGDGDTEAFF.